The next 30 T cell receptor beta chains were all read from a single sample in a study of cytomegalovirus exposure and HLA in healthy donors. This table comes from immunoSEQ multiplex PCR, and its TCRdb copy is limited to in-frame clones, with some not included. The data show 100,000 to 150,000 clones, approximately 90% seen once. Specimen: PBMCs. The receptors shown here come from a woman younger than 35 in good health and CMV-seronegative.

The rearrangement joins TRBV30 to TRBJ2-5; 10 bases fit TRBD1. In germline, CDR1 is GTSNPN, CDR2 SVGIG (reference sequence). V trimming: 3 bases; J trimming: 5 bases; junction bases outside the gene matches: 9. The CDR3 sequence is 15 residues long. Here the CDR3 reads CAWSWTGGIWETQYF. CDR3 sequence (DNA): TGTGCCTGGAGCTGGACAGGGGGAATATGGGAGACCCAGTACTTC.

The chain uses TRBV5-5 and TRBJ1-2, with 11 bases identical to TRBD1. This CDR3 has 17 amino acids. Germline loops: CDR1 SGHKS, CDR2 YYEKEE (reference sequence). V shed 0 bases and J 7 bases; nucleotides not matched to a gene: 11. CDR3 coding DNA: TGTGCCAGCAGCTTGGTCGGACAGGGGGCGGCTTGGGGTGGCTACACCTTC. Translated: CASSLVGQGAAWGGYTF.

The chain is built from TRBV7-9 and TRBJ2-7; 8 bases match TRBD2. The length of the CDR3 is 13 residues. Trimming cost V 6 bases and J 6 bases; bases outside gene matches: 7. Per germline, CDR1 SEHNR and CDR2 FQNEAQ (reference sequence). This CDR3 reads CASRQGLGAEQYF. DNA of the CDR3: TGTGCCAGCAGACAGGGACTAGGAGCCGAGCAGTACTTC.

The chain's CDR3 is CASSSRDRGTYGYTF. The CDR3 DNA sequence: TGTGCCAGCAGCTCCCGGGACAGGGGGACCTATGGCTACACCTTC. The J gene is TRBJ1-2, the V gene TRBV11-2, with 11 positions matching TRBD1. The CDR3 has 15 residues. The germline gives CDR1 SGHAT, CDR2 FQNNGV. Unmatched junction bases numbered 5, after V lost 4 bases and J lost 4 bases.

The genes are TRBV2 and TRBJ2-1; tentatively, D is TRBD1 (6 bases). The length of the CDR3 is 15 residues. V lost 8 bases and J lost 0, with 14 bases in between. Germline lookup yields CDR1 SNHLY and CDR2 FYNNEI. The chain's CDR3 is CASGTRASSYNEQFF. DNA of the CDR3: TGTGCCAGCGGGACAAGGGCCTCCTCCTACAATGAGCAGTTCTTC.

V usage is TRBV19 and J usage is TRBJ2-7; unclear D gene. This CDR3 has 13 residues. V shed 5 bases and J shed 5 bases, with 13 bases lying between them. Per germline, CDR1 LNHDA and CDR2 SQIVND (reference sequence). In DNA, the CDR3 is TGTGCCAGTAGTCGAAAAGACTTTGACGAGCAGTACTTC. It translates to CASSRKDFDEQYF.

The chain has TRBV13 and TRBJ2-5; the D gene is possibly TRBD2 (6 bases). Trimming cost V 1 base and J 3 bases, with 9 bases left between them. The germline gives CDR1 PRHDT, CDR2 FYEKMQ (reference sequence). This CDR3 region has 14 residues. The CDR3 DNA reads TGTGCCAGCAGCTTAGTCGGAGGGGAAGAGACCCAGTACTTC. Its protein is CASSLVGGEETQYF. The full variable domain, rest sourced from reference TRBV13 and TRBJ2-5, is AAGVIQSPRHLIKEKRETATLKCYPIPRHDTVYWYQQGPGQDPQFLISFYEKMQSDKGSIPDRFSAQQFSDYHSELNMSSLELGDSALYFCASSLVGGEETQYFGPGTRLLVL.

CDR3 DNA sequence: TGCGCCAGCAGCCAAGACCTCGGGAGCACAGATACGCAGTATTTT. Its protein is CASSQDLGSTDTQYF. The chain employs TRBV4-3 and TRBJ2-3; D uncertain. CDR3 length: 15 residues. Germline CDR1 is LGHNA and CDR2 is YSLEER. V was clipped by 0 bases and J by 0 bases, with 7 bases between them.

A single count supports this clone. The J gene is TRBJ2-1, the V gene TRBV4-2, with TRBD2 as a possible D gene (7 bases). CDR3 size: 15 residues. Germline CDR1 reads LGHNA; CDR2 reads YNFKEQ. The V and J ends lost 5 bases and 8 bases respectively, with 19 bases between them. As DNA, the CDR3 is TGTGCCAGCAGCAAAGTGGGGGGGGGCGGTGATGAGCAGTTCTTC. Amino acid sequence: CASSKVGGGGDEQFF.

V usage is TRBV30 and J usage is TRBJ1-5; D ambiguous. The CDR3 has 15 amino acids. Per the germline V gene, CDR1 is GTSNPN and CDR2 is SVGIG (reference sequence). The V and J ends lost 1 base and 6 bases respectively, with 16 bases between them. The CDR3 sequence: CAWSGIRGGSQPQHF. CDR3 in DNA: TGTGCCTGGAGTGGGATCCGGGGAGGGTCTCAGCCCCAGCATTTT. The full variable domain, its missing parts supplied by reference TRBV30 and TRBJ1-5, is SQTIHQWPATLVQPVGSPLSLECTVEGTSNPNLYWYRQAAGRGLQLLFYSVGIGQISSEVPQNLSASRPQDRQFILSSKKLLLSDSGFYLCAWSGIRGGSQPQHFGDGTRLSIL.

For the CDR3, the DNA is TGCGCCAGCAGCCCGAAGACAGTAGCTAACTATGGCTACACCTTC. This sequence encodes CASSPKTVANYGYTF. This chain uses TRBV5-1 with TRBJ1-2, with D possibly being TRBD1 (5 bases). The V gene lost 4 bases and the J gene lost 0 bases, with 13 bases spanning the gap. CDR1 and CDR2 (germline): SGHRS, YFSETQ. This CDR3 contains 15 residues.

This chain joins TRBV28 and TRBJ1-2; D is ambiguous. There are 12 residues in the CDR3. Germline CDR1 and CDR2: MDHEN and SYDVKM. V was clipped by 1 base and J by 8 bases, with 8 bases between them. This CDR3 is CASSLSIQGYTF. CDR3 in DNA: TGTGCCAGCAGTTTATCCATTCAGGGCTACACCTTC.

The chain employs TRBV4-3 and TRBJ2-5; 8 positions match TRBD2. The CDR3 length is 15 residues. V lost 1 base, J lost 3 bases, and 4 bases stayed unmatched. Germline V gene sequence: CDR1 LGHNA, CDR2 YSLEER. CDR3 amino acids: CASSQGFSGEETQYF. CDR3 nucleotides: TGCGCCAGCAGCCAAGGTTTTAGCGGGGAAGAGACCCAGTACTTC.

The chain employs TRBV4-1 and TRBJ2-7; 13 bases line up with TRBD2. The germline V gene has CDR1 MGHRA and CDR2 YSYEKL. Trimming cost V 0 bases and J 3 bases; bases outside gene matches: 2. The CDR3 runs 16 residues. The CDR3 sequence is CASSQDGTSGIYEQYF. In DNA, the CDR3 is TGCGCCAGCAGCCAAGACGGGACTAGCGGGATCTACGAGCAGTACTTC.

The gene calls are TRBV7-3 and TRBJ1-1; possibly TRBD1 for D (5 bases). CDR1 is SGHTA, CDR2 FQGTGA, per germline. This CDR3 has 15 residues. Trimming removed 5 bases at V and 1 base at J, with 14 bases between. The CDR3 sequence: CASSPTSGANTEAFF. CDR3 bases: TGTGCCAGCAGCCCCACGAGCGGGGCGAACACTGAAGCTTTCTTT.

The DNA of the CDR3 is TGTGCCAGCAGCACTCGACAGGGGGGTAACTATGGCTACACCTTC. It yields the protein CASSTRQGGNYGYTF. V gene TRBV7-2 combines with J gene TRBJ1-2; 9 bases are a match to TRBD1. The J segment lost 1 base and the V segment lost 5 bases, leaving 5 bases of the junction unmatched. Germline CDR1 and CDR2: SGHTA and FQGNSA. The CDR3 has 15 residues.

As concerns this clone: The junction departs from germline at one end; a sequencing error may be responsible. In DNA, the CDR3 is TGTGCCTGGAGCGGGGGGACTAGCAGGAGTCGGGGCCAGTTTTTT. Translation gives CAWSGGTSRSRGQFF. The chain has TRBV30 and TRBJ2-3; 9 bases are a match to TRBD2. The germline V gene encodes CDR1 GTSNPN and CDR2 SVGIG (reference sequence). This CDR3 is built from 15 residues.

This clone has just one count. The chain links TRBV7-9 to TRBJ2-3; the match to TRBD2 covers 9 bases. This CDR3 region has 17 residues. The germline CDR1 and CDR2 sequences are SEHNR and FQNEAQ (reference sequence). J was trimmed by 0 bases and V by 5 bases; bases with no gene match: 9. The CDR3 DNA reads as TGTGCCAGCAGCCGGCGGCGGGAGGGTACTAGCACAGATACGCAGTATTTT. Its protein product is CASSRRREGTSTDTQYF.

V usage is TRBV29-1 and J usage is TRBJ2-1; 11 nucleotides agree with TRBD1. Germline CDR1 and CDR2: SQVTM and ANQGSEA. The CDR3 totals 13 residues. J gave up 7 bases and V 6 bases, and 5 bases lay outside the gene matches. The CDR3 DNA reads as TGCAGCGTGAGGGACAGGGGGGCAAATGAGCAGTTCTTC. Translated, it gives CSVRDRGANEQFF.

The gene calls are TRBV18 and TRBJ2-5; D possibly corresponds to TRBD2 (5 bases). Trimming stripped 1 base from V and 2 bases from J, with 8 bases between. The CDR3 is 14 residues long. Germline V CDR1 and CDR2: KGHSH, LQKENI. CDR3 loop: CASSPRGLQETQYF. The CDR3 DNA is TGTGCCAGCTCACCACGAGGACTTCAAGAGACCCAGTACTTC.

The chain carries TRBV27 and TRBJ2-5; 7 positions match TRBD2. The end of the DNA is better explained by TRBJ2-7, so the J call may be wrong. This CDR3 has 17 amino acids. The germline CDR1 and CDR2 sequences are MNHEY and SMNVEV (reference sequence). Here the CDR3 reads CASSRSFTPGRHYEQYF. Here the CDR3 DNA reads TGTGCCAGCAGTCGTTCCTTCACCCCCGGGAGGCACTACGAGCAGTACTTC.

J is TRBJ2-1 and V is TRBV7-2; TRBD1 matches 8 bases. The germline CDR1 and CDR2 sequences are SGHTA and FQGNSA. V dropped 5 bases and J dropped 12; count of bases not matched to a gene: 6. CDR3 length: 12 amino acids. The CDR3 region has the DNA TGTGCCAGCAGCCCCCGACAGGGGCCGCAGTTCTTC. Translated: CASSPRQGPQFF.

In the case of this clone: The same CDR3 also results from other DNA sequences found in this sample. This chain uses TRBV4-2 with TRBJ1-5; the match to TRBD1 covers 11 bases. In germline, CDR1 is LGHNA, CDR2 YNFKEQ. The CDR3 runs 15 residues. The V and J ends lost 0 bases and 6 bases, in that order; junction bases with no gene match: 1. CDR3 amino acids: CASSQDGTGGQPQHF. CDR3 bases: TGTGCCAGCAGCCAAGACGGGACAGGGGGTCAGCCCCAGCATTTT.

The chain employs TRBV7-3 and TRBJ1-2; D remains unclear. The germline V and J ends were trimmed by 0 bases and 2 bases, with 25 bases remaining between them. This CDR3 spans 20 amino acids. The germline V gene encodes CDR1 SGHTA and CDR2 FQGTGA. The CDR3: CASSLTWRWYVQLPNYGYTF. The CDR3 DNA sequence: TGTGCCAGCAGCTTAACATGGAGGTGGTACGTTCAATTACCAAACTATGGCTACACCTTC.

Only one count was recorded for this clone. The chain employs TRBV11-2 and TRBJ2-1; 11 nucleotides align to TRBD2. V dropped 4 bases and J dropped 2; count of bases not matched to a gene: 1. The CDR3 extends over 15 amino acids. CDR1 is SGHAT, CDR2 FQNNGV, per germline. CDR3 protein: CASSSLAGAYNEQFF. As DNA, the CDR3 is TGTGCCAGCAGCTCACTAGCGGGGGCCTACAATGAGCAGTTCTTC.

This clone was picked up one time. The CDR3 DNA is TGTGCCAGTAGTATAGATCTTGAGGGGAGGGCTTTCTTT. Protein: CASSIDLEGRAFF. This chain connects TRBV19 to TRBJ1-1; D possibly corresponds to TRBD1 (5 bases). The V gene's germline CDR1 is LNHDA and CDR2 SQIVND (reference sequence). CDR3 length: 13 amino acids. The germline V and J ends were trimmed by 0 bases and 11 bases, with 13 bases remaining between them.

The chain couples TRBV7-2 to TRBJ2-7; TRBD2 aligns across 8 bases. Germline V gene data show CDR1 as SGHTA and CDR2 as FQGNSA. The CDR3 covers 15 residues. J gave up 2 bases and V 3 bases, and 6 bases lay outside the gene matches. This CDR3 reads CASSFLTSDAYEQYF. CDR3 in DNA: TGTGCCAGCAGCTTTTTGACTAGCGATGCCTACGAGCAGTACTTC.

The chain employs TRBV5-8 and TRBJ2-5; weak D call: TRBD1 (6 bases). The V gene's germline CDR1 is SGHTS and CDR2 YDEGEE. CDR3 length: 16 amino acids. Deletions cut 0 bases from V and 1 base from J, with 13 bases between. The CDR3 DNA sequence: TGTGCCAGCAGCTTGGGGACAGACGTCCCCCAAGAGACCCAGTACTTC. Amino acids: CASSLGTDVPQETQYF.

This sequence joins TRBV7-2 and TRBJ2-3, with 8 bases that match TRBD2. CDR1 is SGHTA, CDR2 FQGNSA, per germline. CDR3 length: 15 amino acids. J was trimmed by 4 bases and V by 3 bases; bases with no gene match: 6. The CDR3 loop is CASSFQSGGADTQYF. CDR3 DNA sequence: TGTGCCAGCAGCTTCCAAAGCGGGGGCGCAGATACGCAGTATTTT. The entire variable domain, with the rest obtained from reference TRBV7-2 and TRBJ2-3, is as follows: GAGVSQSPSNKVTEKGKDVELRCDPISGHTALYWYRQSLGQGLEFLIYFQGNSAPDKSGLPSDRFSAERTGGSVSTLTIQRTQQEDSAVYLCASSFQSGGADTQYFGPGTRLTVL.

The chain carries TRBV28 and TRBJ2-7, with 7 bases matching TRBD2. The CDR3 covers 14 residues. Germline loops: CDR1 MDHEN, CDR2 SYDVKM. Trimming removed 3 bases from V and 4 bases from J; junction bases left unmatched: 6. The CDR3: CASSFFGGGYEQYF. For the CDR3, the DNA is TGTGCCAGCAGTTTCTTTGGGGGAGGGTACGAGCAGTACTTC.